This TCR beta chain came from a study of PD-1 blockade in classical Hodgkin lymphoma. Study conclusions and caveats: The baseline diversity of complete responders showed similarity to that of newly diagnosed patients.

This CDR3 is built from 14 residues. The germline V gene encodes CDR1 SQVTM and CDR2 ANQGSEA. The V end was cut by 7 bases, the J end by 9 bases, with 22 bases between. Profiled with immunoSEQ multiplex PCR; TCRdb holds only in-frame clones, not every one. The sample holds tens of thousands of clones; 70% to 80% are singletons and the top ten take approximately 2.6%. Notes on this clone: Its specificity is not known.

Relapses following autologous stem cell transplantation were seen in all patients, with brentuximab vedotin exposure varying. Isolation of CD4+ T cells from thawed PBMCs was performed by magnetic negative selection. The sample in question was CD4+ T cells from blood, obtained at baseline. This receptor was identified in a human donor with classical Hodgkin lymphoma. This sequence joins TRBV29-1 and TRBJ2-1, with TRBD2 as a possible D gene (6 bases). CDR3 in amino acids: CSGTRDLRVGEQFF. The CDR3 DNA follows: TGCAGCGGAACCCGGGACTTAAGGGTGGGTGAGCAGTTCTTC.